This entry concerns a single TCR beta chain. This record belongs to a study of blood T cell repertoires in COVID-19. Turning to the study itself: Acute and convalescent COVID-19 specimens originated in the United States, Italy and Spain. PBMCs, B-cell-depleted T cells, or T cells were the source of the cDNA or gDNA that made up the material.

Authors' methods: By means of reference gene primer amplification, nucleated cell counts were estimated. Profiled with immunoSEQ multiplex PCR; TCRdb holds only in-frame clones, not every one. The V and J calls and clone size are taken from that table; D and trimming were inferred from the DNA. The data hold some 280,000 clones, with about nine tenths observed a single time. Trimming took 0 bases from V and 11 from J, leaving 10 bases between them. CDR1 ENHRY and CDR2 SYGVKD come from the germline V gene. The CDR3 extends over 12 amino acids. J is TRBJ1-1 and V is TRBV10-3; D is uncertain. Material: peripheral blood. This clonotype was obtained from a woman aged 55 to 70 with acute or convalescent COVID-19. For the CDR3, the DNA is TGTGCCATCAGTGAGTCGGGCAGGTTGGCTTTCTTT. Translating it yields CAISESGRLAFF.